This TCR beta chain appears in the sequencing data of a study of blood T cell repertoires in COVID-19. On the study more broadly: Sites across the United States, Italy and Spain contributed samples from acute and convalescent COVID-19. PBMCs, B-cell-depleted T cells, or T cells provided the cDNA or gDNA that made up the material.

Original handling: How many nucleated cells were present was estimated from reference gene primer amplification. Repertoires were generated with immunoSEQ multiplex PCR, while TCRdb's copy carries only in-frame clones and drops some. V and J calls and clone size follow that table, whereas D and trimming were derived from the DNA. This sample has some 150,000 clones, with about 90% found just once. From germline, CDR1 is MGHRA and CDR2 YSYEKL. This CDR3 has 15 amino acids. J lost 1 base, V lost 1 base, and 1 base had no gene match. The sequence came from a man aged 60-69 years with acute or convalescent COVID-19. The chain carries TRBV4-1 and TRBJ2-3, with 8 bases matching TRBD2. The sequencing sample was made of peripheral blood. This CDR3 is CASSQVGGGTDTQYF. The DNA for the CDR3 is TGCGCCAGCAGCCAAGTCGGGGGGGGCACAGATACGCAGTATTTT.